Listed below are T cell receptor beta chains from one sample, sequenced in a study of CD8 T cells in Susac syndrome. TCRdb passed the immunoSEQ multiplex PCR reads through MiXCR, listing each CDR3 protein once. The sample records under 95,000 distinct CDR3 sequences, roughly 94% being singletons. Material: CD8+ T cells from PBMCs. The receptors here all came from a human donor with Susac syndrome. The conserved cysteine and the conserved F or W are not part of the CDR3 here. The order of the fields is D gene, V gene, clone size, J gene, CDR3 protein. D genes are given only for firm matches. Only part of the rows carry a size: once, few, many, or a class if the clone is expanded.

>-|TRBV7-9|-|TRBJ2-5
ASSRTQGVGETQY
>-|TRBV6-1|-|TRBJ2-1
ASSERGGVYNEQF
>-|TRBV5-4|once|TRBJ1-5
ASSFQPHQPQH
>-|TRBV3-1|-|TRBJ2-1
ASSQAEGTHYNEQF
>TRBD2|TRBV20-1|once|TRBJ2-5
SARDREGTEETQY
>-|TRBV6-2/TRBV6-3|-|TRBJ2-3
ASSSGSTDTQY
>TRBD1|TRBV27|-|TRBJ2-5
ASSFLAGTEETQY
>-|TRBV9|once|TRBJ2-3
ASSERDTQY
>-|TRBV3-1|-|TRBJ2-5
ASSQEGTTRQETQY
>-|TRBV20-1|-|TRBJ2-7
SAGGYEQY
>-|TRBV13|-|TRBJ2-1
ASSFRGVYNEQF
>-|TRBV5-6|-|TRBJ1-2
ASSGGTNQYGYT
>-|TRBV19|-|TRBJ2-1
AVNVGNNEQF
>TRBD1|TRBV12-3/TRBV12-4|-|TRBJ1-1
ASSAGGDAF
>-|TRBV27|-|TRBJ2-2
ASRYTGELF
>-|TRBV12-3/TRBV12-4|-|TRBJ2-7
ASSFSPNYEQY
>-|TRBV29-1|once|TRBJ2-7
SATFVAGVEQY
>-|TRBV4-2|-|TRBJ2-7
ASSQEGNGGRSNSYEQY
>TRBD1|TRBV7-9|-|TRBJ2-5
ASSWDRDRETQY
>TRBD2|TRBV30|-|TRBJ2-1
AWGSDVGGPNEQF
>-|TRBV20-1|-|TRBJ2-5
SAGVENAETQY
>-|TRBV20-1|-|TRBJ2-1
SAMGWGSEQF
>TRBD1|TRBV9|-|TRBJ1-6
ASSAWGQPNSPLH
>-|TRBV5-4|-|TRBJ1-1
ASSLDWVTEAF
>-|TRBV5-1|-|TRBJ2-1
ASTPPLGSYNEQF
>TRBD2|TRBV30|few|TRBJ2-1
AWKSGRAGNEQF